The next 16 T cell receptor beta chains were all read from a single sample in a study of regulatory T cells in long-lasting Graves disease. According to the study, TCR beta libraries were built with iRepertoire HTBI primers and CDR3-region Arm-PCR. MiXCR was run by TCRdb on the multiplex PCR reads, yielding one entry per CDR3 protein. The sample has approximately 470,000 distinct CDR3 sequences, 15% to 20% seen once. Stated time point: newly diagnosed GD, antithyroid drugs for less than 3 months. Construction of the TCR library relied on RNA isolated from PBMCs. The same specimen was also included in a second study, on T cells in Graves' hyperthyroidism and ophthalmopathy.

Source: peripheral blood mononuclear cells (PBMCs), taken at new diagnosis, from a patient treated with antithyroid drugs. All receptors derive from a man aged 35 to 55 with Graves disease.

As to this clonotype: It may be a read error: a sequence one base away is much more abundant. The chain is built from TRBV10-3 and TRBJ2-7, with 14 bases identical to TRBD2. Trimming took 6 bases from V and 6 from J; bases not matched to a gene: 10. Per germline, CDR1 ENHRY and CDR2 SYGVKD. CDR3 length equals 16 residues. CDR3 sequence: CAIRGTSGSERREQYF. Here the CDR3 DNA reads TGTGCCATCAGGGGGACTAGCGGGAGCGAACGGCGCGAGCAGTACTTC.

The V gene is TRBV29-1, the J gene TRBJ2-1; D gene unclear. The CDR3 runs to 14 residues. Germline CDR1 is SQVTM and CDR2 is ANQGSEA. The V and J ends lost 2 bases and 7 bases respectively, with 15 bases between them. CDR3 sequence reads: CSVEQAWVYNEQFF. The CDR3 coding sequence is TGCAGCGTTGAACAGGCCTGGGTGTATAATGAGCAGTTCTTC.

This chain links TRBV29-1 with TRBJ2-3; TRBD2 agrees at 8 bases. The CDR3 runs 15 residues. Germline V gives CDR1 SQVTM, CDR2 ANQGSEA. J was trimmed by 1 base and V by 4 bases; bases with no gene match: 7. Here the CDR3 DNA reads TGCAGCGTTGCAAAAGCGGGAGTTGGCACAGATACGCAGTATTTT. It translates to CSVAKAGVGTDTQYF.

On this clonotype itself: A much bigger clone sits one base away, suggesting this may be a read error. V usage is TRBV5-4 and J usage is TRBJ2-4; D gene uncertain. With 2 bases removed from V and 8 bases from J, the gap between germline ends came to 11 bases. In germline, CDR1 is SGHNT, CDR2 YYREEE (reference sequence). CDR3 size: 13 residues. The CDR3 DNA is TGTGCCAGCAGCTTTGGGGTTTCAGACATTCAGTACTTC. This encodes CASSFGVSDIQYF.

This clonotype was observed many times. CDR3 sequence: CAWSVGVSNQPQHF. Here the CDR3 DNA reads TGTGCCTGGAGTGTGGGGGTTAGCAATCAGCCCCAGCATTTT. The chain is built from TRBV30 and TRBJ1-5, with a possible D match to TRBD1 (5 bases). The CDR3 length is 14 residues. From germline, CDR1 is GTSNPN and CDR2 SVGIG (reference sequence). V was cut by 0 bases and J by 0 bases, with 6 bases left in between.

V gene TRBV20-1 combines with J gene TRBJ2-1; TRBD2 matches 10 bases. The CDR3 has 16 residues. Germline V gene lookup returns CDR1 DFQATT and CDR2 SNEGSKA (reference sequence). Trimming took 4 bases from V and 6 from J; bases not matched to a gene: 12. CDR3 sequence: CSATHIRSGRANEQFF. In DNA, the CDR3 is TGCAGTGCTACCCATATAAGGAGCGGGAGGGCCAATGAGCAGTTCTTC.

This clonotype was picked up many times. The chain links TRBV11-2 to TRBJ2-2; D is possibly TRBD2 (6 bases). This CDR3 has 14 residues. Deletions cut 1 base from V and 6 bases from J, with 9 bases between. Germline V lookup: CDR1 SGHAT, CDR2 FQNNGV. The CDR3 sequence is CASSLAGAAGELFF. The CDR3 bases are TGTGCCAGCAGCTTAGCGGGAGCGGCCGGGGAGCTGTTTTTT.

This clonotype was seen a handful of times. Written as DNA, the CDR3 is TGCGCCAGCAGCTTGGCAGTTAGCGGGATATCAACCTACGAGCAGTACTTC. Translation: CASSLAVSGISTYEQYF. The rearrangement links TRBV5-1 to TRBJ2-7; 8 bases match TRBD2. J gave up 2 bases and V 0 bases, and 10 bases lay outside the gene matches. Germline V gene sequence: CDR1 SGHRS, CDR2 YFSETQ. CDR3 size: 17 residues.

The chain links TRBV12-3 or TRBV12-4 to TRBJ1-2, with D possibly being TRBD1 (6 bases). Trimming left V 4 bases short and J 2 bases short, with 11 bases between. There are 14 residues in the CDR3. The chain's CDR3 is CASSYGTLNYGYTF. In DNA form, the CDR3 reads TGTGCCAGCAGTTACGGGACATTGAACTATGGCTACACCTTC.

This clonotype was picked up many times. An end of the junction differs from the germline gene, which may be a read error. The chain employs TRBV5-1 and TRBJ2-7; weak D call: TRBD2 (6 bases). This CDR3 is 16 amino acids long. Germline values: CDR1 SGHRS, CDR2 YFSETQ. The CDR3 protein is CASSGSPGDPTYEQYF. Written as DNA, the CDR3 is TGTGCCAGCAGCGGCTCTCCGGGGGACCCGACCTACGAGCAGTACTTC.

The rearrangement uses TRBV20-1 and TRBJ2-1; 9 bases are a match to TRBD2. This CDR3 has 18 residues. From germline, CDR1 is DFQATT and CDR2 SNEGSKA (reference sequence). Germline trimming cut 3 bases from V and 1 base from J; bases unmatched to any gene: 13. CDR3 DNA sequence: TGCAGTGCTAGGACCGTTAGCGGGAGAAGTCCTTCCTACAATGAGCAGTTCTTC. It encodes CSARTVSGRSPSYNEQFF.

Only a few counts were recorded for this clonotype. The chain joins TRBV9 to TRBJ2-5; D is unresolved. CDR3 size: 13 residues. Per germline, CDR1 SGDLS and CDR2 YYNGEE. V was cut by 0 bases and J by 1 base, with 4 bases left in between. The CDR3 here is CASSVGTQETQYF. In DNA form, the CDR3 reads TGTGCCAGCAGCGTAGGTACCCAAGAGACCCAGTACTTC.

This clonotype was counted many times. The chain uses TRBV12-3 or TRBV12-4 and TRBJ2-5, with 7 bases matching TRBD1. The CDR3 extends over 15 amino acids. V lost 6 bases to trimming and J lost 5 bases; unmatched junction nucleotides: 12. CDR3 nucleotide sequence: TGTGCCAGCAGCCCAGACAGGGTGCCCGGGGAGACCCAGTACTTC. Amino acids: CASSPDRVPGETQYF.

The V and J genes are TRBV19 and TRBJ1-1; TRBD1 matches at 10 bases. Germline V gives CDR1 LNHDA, CDR2 SQIVND (reference sequence). V gave up 5 bases and J gave up 7 bases; unmatched junction bases: 7. The CDR3 is 14 amino acids. The DNA for the CDR3 is TGTGCCAGTAGTCCGGGGACAGGGGCCATTGAAGCTTTCTTT. This gives the protein CASSPGTGAIEAFF.

The J gene is TRBJ2-1, the V gene TRBV29-1; TRBD1 or TRBD2 may be the D gene (8 bases each). Germline CDR1 SQVTM, CDR2 ANQGSEA. The length of the CDR3 is 18 residues. Trimming cost V 0 bases and J 7 bases, with 25 bases left between them. The CDR3 is CSVEDDRGRAGVINEQFF. DNA of the CDR3: TGCAGCGTTGAAGACGACAGGGGACGAGCGGGAGTGATTAATGAGCAGTTCTTC.

The V call is TRBV5-1, the J call TRBJ2-1, with D unresolved. Germline CDR1 reads SGHRS; CDR2 reads YFSETQ. V was clipped by 4 bases and J by 6 bases, with 14 bases between them. This CDR3 is 14 amino acids long. Here the CDR3 reads CASSPSRVGNEQFF. CDR3 DNA sequence: TGCGCCAGCAGCCCGAGCAGAGTCGGCAATGAGCAGTTCTTC.